The clone carrying this T cell receptor beta chain has more than one count but fewer than ten. This specimen belongs to a study of prognosis after radiotherapy for stage I lung cancer. Study summary: All of the patients with non-small cell lung cancer, including about 7 who had refused surgery, were considered to be medically inoperable. No patients got concurrent therapy with stereotactic body radiotherapy.

Germline lookup yields CDR1 SGHDT and CDR2 YYEEEE. The CDR3 spans 13 residues. With 4 bases removed from V and 3 bases from J, the gap between germline ends came to 11 bases. From genomic DNA, two-round multiplex PCR was used to amplify TCR beta CDR3. It was primers specific to each TRBV and TRBJ gene that first-round PCR used. TCRdb called the multiplex PCR reads again in MiXCR, with one record for every CDR3 protein. This sample has some 38,000 distinct CDR3 sequences; less than 25% occur once, and the top ten carry less than 30%. The chain uses TRBV5-6 and TRBJ2-7; no definite D call. The receptor was derived from a donor aged 50 or older with non-small cell lung cancer. The sample in question was PBMCs, obtained before or after stereotactic body radiation therapy (not recorded which). The CDR3 DNA is TGTGCCAGCAGCCCCCTGAACAGCTACGAGCAGTACTTC. Protein: CASSPLNSYEQYF.